The present T cell receptor beta chain was sequenced within a study of beta chain features in type 1 diabetes. This clone was counted between two and nine times. As yet, its antigen is unknown. TCRB transcripts that were expressed got sequenced, as all of the isolated RNA had been reverse transcribed. The assay was immunoSEQ multiplex PCR, and TCRdb's table has in-frame clones only and misses some. The sample contains fewer than 350,000 clones, under 8.5% of which appear only once. Sorted populations were all over 95% pure. The V and J ends lost 1 base and 8 bases respectively, with 12 bases between them. The length of the CDR3 is 14 residues. The germline V gene has CDR1 KGHSH and CDR2 LQKENI. Study-wide points: Highly expressing activated T cells could be over-counted with a cDNA template.

The clonotype was recovered from a woman younger than 35 in good health. V is TRBV18 and J is TRBJ2-1; TRBD2 might be the D (6 bases). Sequenced material: central memory CD4+ T cells from blood. DNA for the CDR3: TGTGCCAGCTCACCACGGAGGGGCGCAGATGAGCAGTTCTTC. Amino acid sequence: CASSPRRGADEQFF.